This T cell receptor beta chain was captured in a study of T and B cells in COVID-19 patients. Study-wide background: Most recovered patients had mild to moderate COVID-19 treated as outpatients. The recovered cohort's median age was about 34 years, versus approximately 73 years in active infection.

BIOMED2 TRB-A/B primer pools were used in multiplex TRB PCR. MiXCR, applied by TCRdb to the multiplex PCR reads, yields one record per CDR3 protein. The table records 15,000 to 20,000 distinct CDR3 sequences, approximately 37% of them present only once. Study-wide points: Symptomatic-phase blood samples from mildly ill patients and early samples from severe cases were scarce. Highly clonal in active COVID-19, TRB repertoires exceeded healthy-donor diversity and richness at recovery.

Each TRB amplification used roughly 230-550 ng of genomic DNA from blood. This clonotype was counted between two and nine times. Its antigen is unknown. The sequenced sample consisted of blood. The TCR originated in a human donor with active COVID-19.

In nucleotides, the CDR3 is TGTGCCAGTAGGCAGGGGGCTGTGGAAAGCAATCAGCCCCAGCATTTT. Translating it yields CASRQGAVESNQPQHF. The V gene is TRBV19, the J gene TRBJ1-5; the match to TRBD1 covers 8 bases. The CDR3 has 16 residues. The junction had 8 bases not matched to a gene; V was cut back by 6 bases and J by 1 base. CDR1 and CDR2 from the germline V gene are LNHDA and SQIVND (reference sequence).